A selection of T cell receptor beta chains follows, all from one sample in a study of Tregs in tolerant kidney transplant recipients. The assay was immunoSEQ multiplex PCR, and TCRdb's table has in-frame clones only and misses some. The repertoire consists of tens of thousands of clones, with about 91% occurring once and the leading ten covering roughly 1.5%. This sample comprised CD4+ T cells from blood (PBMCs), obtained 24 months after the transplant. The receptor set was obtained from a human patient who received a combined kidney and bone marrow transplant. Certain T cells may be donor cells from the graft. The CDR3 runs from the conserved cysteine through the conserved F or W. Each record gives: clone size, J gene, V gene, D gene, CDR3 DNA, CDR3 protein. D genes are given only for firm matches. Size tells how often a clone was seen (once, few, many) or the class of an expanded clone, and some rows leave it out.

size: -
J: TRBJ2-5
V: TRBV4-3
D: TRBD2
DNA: TGCGCCAGCAGCCAAGTCGGGACTAGCGGGGGGATGGACGAGACCCAGTACTTC
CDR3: CASSQVGTSGGMDETQYF

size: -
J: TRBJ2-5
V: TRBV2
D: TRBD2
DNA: TGTGCCAGCAGTGGTCGGAGCGGGGTGAAAGAGACCCAGTACTTC
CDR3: CASSGRSGVKETQYF

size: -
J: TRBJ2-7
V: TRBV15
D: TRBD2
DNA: TGTGCCACCAGCAGGGGGGGAATAGCGGGAGTCTTCGAGCAGTACTTC
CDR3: CATSRGGIAGVFEQYF

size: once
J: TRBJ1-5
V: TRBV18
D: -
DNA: TGTGCCAGCTCCCAGCAGGGAAGCAATCAGCCCCAGCATTTT
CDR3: CASSQQGSNQPQHF

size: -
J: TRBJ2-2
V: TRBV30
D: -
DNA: TGTGCCTGGAGTCCCAGGGAGGACGGGGAGCTGTTTTTT
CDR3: CAWSPREDGELFF

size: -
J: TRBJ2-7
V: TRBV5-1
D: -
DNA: TGCGCCAGCAGCTCGCAGACTAGTAGCTACGAGCAGTACTTC
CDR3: CASSSQTSSYEQYF

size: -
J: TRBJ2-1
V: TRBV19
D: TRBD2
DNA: TGTGCCAGTAGTATTTCGAGTAGCGGGAGTTTCACCTACAATGAGCAGTTCTTC
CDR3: CASSISSSGSFTYNEQFF

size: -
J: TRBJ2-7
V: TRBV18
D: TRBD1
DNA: TGTGCCAGCTCACCATCCACAGGGGCGCTCTCCTACGAGCAGTACTTC
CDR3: CASSPSTGALSYEQYF

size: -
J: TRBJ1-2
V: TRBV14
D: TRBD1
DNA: TGTGCCAGCAGCCAAGCAGGGGGCGGCTATGGCTACACCTTC
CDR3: CASSQAGGGYGYTF

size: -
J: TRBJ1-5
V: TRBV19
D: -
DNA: TGTGCCAGTAGTTTCCGTGGGCCCAGCAATCAGCCCCAGCATTTT
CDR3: CASSFRGPSNQPQHF

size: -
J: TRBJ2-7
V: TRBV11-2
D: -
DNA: TGTGCCAGCACCCCCACGCAGTACGAGCAGTACTTC
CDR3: CASTPTQYEQYF

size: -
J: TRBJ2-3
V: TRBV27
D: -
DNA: TGTGCCAGCAGTTTGTCTTATGTCACAGATACGCAGTATTTT
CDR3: CASSLSYVTDTQYF

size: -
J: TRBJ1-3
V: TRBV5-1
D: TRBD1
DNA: TGCGCCAGCAGCCAGGGGGACTCTGGAAACACCATATATTTT
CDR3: CASSQGDSGNTIYF

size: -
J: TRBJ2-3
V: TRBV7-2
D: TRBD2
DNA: TGTGCCAGCAGCTTAAACCAGCGGGACCTCACCGATACGCAGTATTTT
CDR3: CASSLNQRDLTDTQYF

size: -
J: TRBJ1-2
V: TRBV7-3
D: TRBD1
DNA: TGTGCCAGCAGCTCCGGGACAGGGAGTGGCTACACCTTC
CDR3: CASSSGTGSGYTF

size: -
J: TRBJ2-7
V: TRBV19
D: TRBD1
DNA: TGTGCCAGTAGTCACCCACTCCGGGACAGGGGCTTCCCGACAAGCTCCTACGAGCAGTACTTC
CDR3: CASSHPLRDRGFPTSSYEQYF

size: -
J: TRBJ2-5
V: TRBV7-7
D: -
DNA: TGTGCCGCCGTAGGAGGGCCTGGGGGGACCCAGTACTTC
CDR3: CAAVGGPGGTQYF

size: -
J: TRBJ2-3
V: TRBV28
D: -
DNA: TGTGCCAGCAGTTTAAGCGGGTCTAATGCAGATACGCAGTATTTT
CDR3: CASSLSGSNADTQYF

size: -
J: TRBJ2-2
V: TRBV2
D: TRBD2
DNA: TGTGCCAGCAGTGAAAGGGGCCTAGCGGGAGTGTTCGGGGAGCTGTTTTTT
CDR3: CASSERGLAGVFGELFF

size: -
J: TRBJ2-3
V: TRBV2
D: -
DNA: TGTGCCAGCGTCCGGGTGACTAGCACAGATACGCAGTATTTT
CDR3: CASVRVTSTDTQYF